This entry lists 21 T cell receptor gamma chains sequenced from one sample in a study of in vitro expanded adult blood gammadelta T cells. TCRdb fed the 5' RACE reads to CATT. The repertoire consists of roughly 500 gamma-chain clones, with roughly 13% occurring once and the leading ten covering around 28%. After expansion, live CD3+ TCRgammadelta+ Vgamma9+ Vdelta2+ T cells were sorted by FACS. A one-day pulse of roughly 0.97 uM zoledronate was given to PBMC before three washes. The cells grew for 14 days in culture, receiving fresh IL-2 every 3 to 4 days. Antigens for these TCRs are unknown. The specimen comprised gamma-delta T cells from peripheral blood expanded in culture, sampled from an in vitro culture stimulated with zoledronate. These receptors originate from an adult in good health.

This clone is categorized as large. This rearrangement joins TRGV9 to TRGJP. Germline V lookup: CDR1 GITISATS, CDR2 ISYDGTV (reference sequence). The length of the CDR3 is 17 residues. After removal of 0 bases from V and 7 bases from J, the junction contained 6 bases not matched to a gene. The CDR3 spells CALWEVPGELGKKIKVF. CDR3 bases: TGTGCCTTGTGGGAGGTGCCGGGGGAGTTGGGCAAAAAAATCAAGGTATTT.

This clone counts as large. Distinct nucleotide sequences in the sample also encode this CDR3. The V and J genes are TRGV9 and TRGJP. Trimming took 3 bases from V and 4 from J; bases not matched to a gene: 3. The CDR3 loop spans 16 amino acids. The V gene's germline CDR1 is GITISATS and CDR2 ISYDGTV (reference sequence). The CDR3 is CALWESQELGKKIKVF. CDR3 coding DNA: TGTGCCTTGTGGGAGTCCCAAGAGTTGGGCAAAAAAATCAAGGTATTT.

This clone was found a few times. The V and J genes are TRGV9 and TRGJP. The V segment lost 6 bases and the J segment 4 bases; nucleotides outside the gene matches: 6. This CDR3 spans 16 amino acids. Germline V CDR1 and CDR2: GITISATS, ISYDGTV (reference sequence). The CDR3 coding sequence is TGTGCCTTGTGGTCGGACCAAGAGTTGGGCAAAAAAATCAAGGTATTT. It encodes CALWSDQELGKKIKVF.

The chain carries TRGV9 and TRGJP. Germline CDR1 reads GITISATS; CDR2 reads ISYDGTV (reference sequence). Trimming at V came to 0 bases and at J to 5 bases, leaving 4 bases not matched to a gene. This CDR3 is 17 amino acids long. As DNA, the CDR3 is TGTGCCTTGTGGGAGGTGATTAAAGAGTTGGGCAAAAAAATCAAGGTATTT. This translates into CALWEVIKELGKKIKVF.

This clone is labeled as medium-sized. Other DNA variants within this sample encode the same CDR3. V and J are TRGV8 and TRGJP2. With 8 bases clipped from V and 0 bases from J, the junction kept 3 bases outside the gene matches. This CDR3 has 13 amino acids. Germline CDR1 VENAVY, CDR2 YDSYNSRV. CDR3 in amino acids: CATSYSSDWIKTF. The CDR3 coding sequence is TGTGCCACCTCATATAGTAGTGATTGGATCAAGACGTTT.

Regarding this clone: A much larger clone lies one base from this, so it may be a read error. J is TRGJP and V is TRGV9. The CDR3 has 14 residues. CDR1 and CDR2 from the germline V gene are GITISATS and ISYDGTV (reference sequence). This chain's CDR3 is CASWVTLGKKNKVF. The CDR3, as DNA: TGTGCCTCCTGGGTTACGTTGGGCAAAAAAAACAAGGTATTT.

As regards this clone: Being one base from a much bigger clone, this may be a read error. V usage is TRGV9 and J usage is TRGJP. The J gene is absent in TCRdb and was assigned here via DNA matching to germline. This CDR3 has 17 residues. Germline assignment: CDR1 GITISATS and CDR2 ISYDGTV (reference sequence). CDR3 sequence (DNA): TGTGCCTTGTGGGAGGTAACCGGAGAGTTTGGCAAAAAAATCAAGGTATTT. This sequence encodes CALWEVTGEFGKKIKVF.

This clone is classed as large (0.1 to 1%). The chain uses TRGV9 and TRGJP. CDR3 length: 14 amino acids. From germline, CDR1 is GITISATS and CDR2 ISYDGTV (reference sequence). Trimming removed 11 bases from V and 9 bases from J; junction bases left unmatched: 10. The CDR3 sequence: CASWVTLGKKIKVF. The CDR3 coding sequence is TGTGCCTCCTGGGTTACGTTGGGCAAAAAAATCAAGGTATTT.

In this sample, this clone is large. The chain combines TRGV8 with TRGJP1. CDR1 VENAVY and CDR2 YDSYNSRV come from the germline V gene. Unmatched junction bases numbered 2, after V lost 10 bases and J lost 0 bases. CDR3 size: 12 residues. CDR3 sequence reads: CATYTTGWFKIF. CDR3 coding DNA: TGTGCCACTTATACCACTGGTTGGTTCAAGATATTT.

By share, this clone ranks as large. In the same sample, other DNA sequences code for this CDR3. The rearrangement links TRGV9 to TRGJP. The CDR3 sequence is 16 residues long. Germline loops: CDR1 GITISATS, CDR2 ISYDGTV (reference sequence). The J segment lost 7 bases and the V segment lost 0 bases, leaving 3 bases of the junction unmatched. The CDR3 sequence is CALWEVLELGKKIKVF. Here the CDR3 DNA reads TGTGCCTTGTGGGAGGTGCTCGAGTTGGGCAAAAAAATCAAGGTATTT.

This clone was counted a few times. Given a far larger clone just one base away, this is likely a sequencing read error. The chain recombines TRGV9 with TRGJP. The CDR3 has 16 residues. Trimming took 2 bases from V and 5 from J; bases not matched to a gene: 3. Germline loops: CDR1 GITISATS, CDR2 ISYDGTV (reference sequence). The CDR3 protein is CALWEEKELGKKIKVF. CDR3 DNA sequence: TGTGCCTTGTGGGAGGAAAAAGAGTTGGGCAAAAAAATCAAGGTATTT.

For this clone: It is unclear where the CDR3 begins or ends on the DNA, so no DNA is shown, and the CDR3 is as TCRdb lists it. The J gene was recorded as TRGJP1; no V gene was called. The CDR3 region is 14 residues in length, termini included. CDR3 loop: CTTVLRGGGWFKIF.

This clone ranks as large. The identical CDR3 is also encoded by other nucleotide sequences in the sample. The DNA of the CDR3 is TGTGCCTTGTGGGAGGGCCGTGAGTTGGGCAAAAAAATCAAGGTATTT. Protein product: CALWEGRELGKKIKVF. V and J are TRGV9 and TRGJP. Germline values: CDR1 GITISATS, CDR2 ISYDGTV (reference sequence). The CDR3 extends over 16 amino acids. With 2 bases clipped from V and 7 bases from J, the junction kept 5 bases outside the gene matches.

In the case of this clone: A much larger clone differs by one base, so this may be a read error. This rearrangement joins TRGV9 to TRGJP. Assignment of the J gene here rests on matching the DNA to germline, because TCRdb gives none. In germline, CDR1 is GITISATS, CDR2 ISYDGTV (reference sequence). This CDR3 contains 15 residues. This chain's CDR3 is CALWDEELSKKIKVF. CDR3 coding DNA: TGTGCCTTGTGGGATGAAGAGTTGAGCAAAAAAATCAAGGTATTT.

This clone is hyperexpanded (1% or more) within its sample. Other DNA sequences of this sample code for an identical CDR3. The rearrangement uses TRGV9 and TRGJP. The trim removed 1 base at V and 4 bases at J, leaving 1 base unmatched. Germline V gene lookup returns CDR1 GITISATS and CDR2 ISYDGTV (reference sequence). This CDR3 is built from 16 residues. CDR3 sequence: CALWEVQELGKKIKVF. As DNA, the CDR3 is TGTGCCTTGTGGGAGGTACAAGAGTTGGGCAAAAAAATCAAGGTATTT.

The rearrangement links TRGV9 to TRGJP. TCRdb gives no J gene; it was assigned here by matching the DNA to germline. The CDR3 covers 16 residues. J gave up 7 bases and V 3 bases, and 6 bases lay outside the gene matches. Germline-derived CDR1 and CDR2 are GITISATS and ISYDGTV (reference sequence). The CDR3 loop reads CALWELEELGKKIKVF. CDR3 nucleotides: TGTGCCTTGTGGGAGTTAGAGGAGTTGGGCAAAAAAATCAAGGTATTT.

Concerning this clone itself: It may be a read error: a sequence one base away is much more abundant. V usage is TRGV9 and J usage is TRGJP. The end of the DNA is better explained by TRGJP1, so the J call may be wrong. The CDR3 covers 16 residues. Germline CDR1 is GITISATS and CDR2 is ISYDGTV (reference sequence). CDR3 region: CALWDMEGLGKKIKIF. Written as DNA, the CDR3 is TGTGCCTTGTGGGATATGGAAGGGTTGGGCAAAAAAATCAAGATATTT.

Judged by abundance, this clone is large. The identical CDR3 is also encoded by other nucleotide sequences in the sample. The chain employs TRGV9 and TRGJP. The CDR3 is 15 amino acids. V lost 2 bases, J lost 5 bases, and 0 bases stayed unmatched. Looked up from germline, CDR1 is GITISATS and CDR2 is ISYDGTV (reference sequence). The chain's CDR3 is CALWEEELGKKIKVF. CDR3 sequence (DNA): TGTGCCTTGTGGGAGGAAGAGTTGGGCAAAAAAATCAAGGTATTT.

This clone ranks as large (0.1 to 1%). The sample carries other DNA sequences with the same CDR3. The CDR3 DNA is TGTGCCTTGTGGGATGAAGAGTTGGGCAAAAAAATCAAGGTATTT. Translation: CALWDEELGKKIKVF. The V call is TRGV9, the J call TRGJP. This CDR3 has 15 residues. From germline, CDR1 is GITISATS and CDR2 ISYDGTV (reference sequence). J gave up 5 bases and V 4 bases, and 2 bases lay outside the gene matches.

Comment on this clone: A single base separates this from a much larger clone, so it may be a read error. V is TRGV9 and J is TRGJP. Germline V gives CDR1 GITISATS, CDR2 ISYDGTV (reference sequence). This CDR3 region has 16 residues. The chain's CDR3 is CALWEVLGLGKKNKVF. CDR3 DNA: TGTGCCTTGTGGGAGGTGTTAGGGTTGGGCAAAAAAAACAAGGTATTT.

This clone is deemed large. Other nucleotide sequences in the sample specify the same CDR3. The rearrangement joins TRGV9 to TRGJP. CDR1 and CDR2 from the germline V gene are GITISATS and ISYDGTV (reference sequence). There are 16 residues in the CDR3. J lost 4 bases, V lost 3 bases, and 3 bases had no gene match. This CDR3 is CALWETQELGKKIKVF. The CDR3 DNA reads as TGTGCCTTGTGGGAGACACAAGAGTTGGGCAAAAAAATCAAGGTATTT.